This T cell receptor beta chain was documented in a study of blood T cell repertoires in COVID-19. In the study overall: Acute and convalescent COVID-19 samples came from the United States, Italy and Spain. PBMCs, B-cell-depleted T cells, or T cells provided the cDNA or gDNA that made up the material.

V lost 7 bases and J lost 4; bases outside the gene matches: 7. The CDR3 has 15 residues. The germline V gene encodes CDR1 LGHDT and CDR2 YNNKEL (reference sequence). Original analysis: Estimation of nucleated cell counts relied on the amplification of reference gene primers. Assay: immunoSEQ multiplex PCR; the TCRdb copy retains only in-frame clones and omits some. V and J calls and clone size come straight from that table; D and trimming were deduced from the DNA. The sample comprises some 150,000 clones, around 90% of which are singletons, and approximately 1.5% rests with the top ten. The clonotype was recovered from a woman aged 60-70 years with acute or convalescent COVID-19. Sequencing was done on a sample of peripheral blood. The chain joins TRBV3-1 (or the pseudogene TRBV3-2) to TRBJ2-1; 10 bases align to TRBD1. CDR3 sequence reads: CASNRQGASYNEQFF. The CDR3 bases are TGTGCCAGCAACCGACAGGGGGCGAGTTACAATGAGCAGTTCTTC.